The source of this TCR beta chain is a study of cytomegalovirus exposure and HLA in healthy donors. Study information: Prior work identified 117 million unique TCR beta sequences in roughly 180 million T cells. Study conclusions and caveats: V- and J-gene trimming in TCR beta was tied to a missense DCLRE1C variant by an analysis performed later. Reports indicated that the classifier achieved high specificity and sensitivity in diagnosing cytomegalovirus status.

CDR1 SGDLS and CDR2 YYNGEE come from the germline V gene. The CDR3 sequence is 17 residues long. J was trimmed by 1 base and V by 3 bases; bases with no gene match: 12. PCR primers comprised 60 Vbeta and 13 Jbeta primers. Assay used: immunoSEQ multiplex PCR; TCRdb lists only in-frame clones, some missing. This table holds roughly 100,000 clones, 75% to 85% found once. This clone was seen a single time. What it binds is not known. Material: PBMCs. V gene TRBV9 combines with J gene TRBJ1-1, with 7 bases aligning to TRBD1. This clonotype was sampled from a man aged 18 to 29 in good health and CMV-seronegative. CDR3 DNA: TGTGCCAGCAGCGGCCTACAGGGGAGGTATGGGAACACTGAAGCTTTCTTT. Encoded protein: CASSGLQGRYGNTEAFF.